The source of this T cell receptor beta chain is a study of identical twins. This clonotype occurred many times. TCRdb re-derived calls from the 5' RACE reads in MiXCR, one entry per CDR3 protein. The data contain approximately 620,000 distinct CDR3 sequences, 8% to 9% of them seen just once; the ten biggest clones take up about 0.98%. This CDR3 spans 17 amino acids. V trimming: 4 bases; J trimming: 8 bases; junction bases outside the gene matches: 12. Germline loops: CDR1 MNHEY, CDR2 SVGAGI. A further study also used this sample, focusing on yellow fever vaccine responses in identical twins. Per that study: Reportedly, the T cell response mounted by twins to vaccine seemed partly convergent, partly personalized.

The genes are TRBV6-5 and TRBJ2-1, with TRBD1 matching 12 bases. The TCR comes from a woman under 30 in good health. The sample consisted of PBMCs. The CDR3 loop reads CASSSLTGTGGYDEQFF. The CDR3 DNA sequence: TGTGCCAGCAGTTCCTTAACCGGGACAGGGGGCTATGATGAGCAGTTCTTC.